This T cell receptor (beta chain) was captured by sequencing in a study of T-cell memory formation after mild COVID-19. TCRdb re-called the 5' RACE reads with MiXCR, one entry per CDR3 protein. The data hold fewer than 250,000 distinct CDR3 sequences, with about 27% observed a single time. The CDR3 sequence is 13 residues long. Germline V gives CDR1 SQVTM, CDR2 ANQGSEA. With 3 bases removed from V and 0 bases from J, the gap between germline ends came to 6 bases. Source material: PBMCs or a T cell subset sorted from them (not recorded which). This chain links TRBV29-1 with TRBJ1-3; no clear D. This clonotype was obtained from an adult woman who had mild COVID-19 (a few samples of this study predate the infection). Cell type and time point are not known. In DNA form, the CDR3 reads TGCAGCGTTGATCGGTTCTCTGGAAACACCATATATTTT. It codes for CSVDRFSGNTIYF.